The 27 T cell receptor beta chains in this list originate from one sample, sequenced in a study of cytomegalovirus exposure and HLA in healthy donors. The assay was immunoSEQ multiplex PCR, and TCRdb's table has in-frame clones only and misses some. The profile shows tens of thousands of clones, about 92% of them singletons. The sample taken for sequencing was PBMCs. Receptors originate from a man younger than 35 in good health and CMV-seronegative.

The genes are TRBV10-3 and TRBJ2-7; D call uncertain. In germline, CDR1 is ENHRY, CDR2 SYGVKD. This CDR3 has 13 residues. V lost 11 bases and J 1 base, leaving 15 bases between the germline ends. The CDR3 region is CAVTYPGSYEQYF. The CDR3 region has the DNA TGTGCCGTAACCTATCCCGGGTCCTACGAGCAGTACTTC.

The chain links TRBV6-1 to TRBJ1-3; D not certain. Trimming stripped 7 bases from V and 8 bases from J, with 15 bases between. CDR3 length: 13 amino acids. Germline values: CDR1 MNHNS, CDR2 SASEGT. CDR3 amino acids: CASTPDGRDTIYF. Written as DNA, the CDR3 is TGTGCCAGCACCCCGGACGGGCGGGACACCATATATTTT.

This clone occurred a few times. The rearrangement joins TRBV28 to TRBJ1-2; D not certain. CDR3 length: 14 residues. Germline CDR1 reads MDHEN; CDR2 reads SYDVKM. Trimming took off 7 bases at V and 2 bases at J, with 14 bases between the two ends. The chain's CDR3 is CASKLTRNNYGYTF. The DNA for the CDR3 is TGTGCCAGCAAGCTTACCCGAAACAACTATGGCTACACCTTC.

The J gene is TRBJ1-4, the V gene TRBV2; 7 bases agree with TRBD1. V shed 6 bases, J shed 3 bases, and the junction held 10 bases outside the gene matches. CDR3 length equals 16 residues. Germline-derived CDR1 and CDR2 are SNHLY and FYNNEI. The CDR3 here is CASSPSRQGPNEKLFF. The CDR3 region has the DNA TGTGCCAGCAGCCCATCTCGACAGGGACCTAATGAAAAACTGTTTTTT.

This chain links TRBV7-2 with TRBJ2-3; D possibly corresponds to TRBD1 (6 bases). V was pared by 4 bases and J by 3 bases, with 11 bases between. Germline V CDR1 and CDR2: SGHTA, FQGNSA. The CDR3 has 14 amino acids. The CDR3 here is CASSWGHLTDTQYF. As DNA, the CDR3 is TGTGCCAGCAGCTGGGGACATTTGACAGATACGCAGTATTTT.

The V and J genes are TRBV2 and TRBJ2-2; D might be TRBD1 (5 bases). The CDR3 loop spans 14 amino acids. Germline V gene lookup returns CDR1 SNHLY and CDR2 FYNNEI. The V end was cut by 2 bases, the J end by 6 bases, with 10 bases between. CDR3 protein: CASSEQGEAGELFF. CDR3 nucleotide sequence: TGTGCCAGCAGTGAACAGGGCGAGGCCGGGGAGCTGTTTTTT.

The chain carries TRBV30 and TRBJ1-1, with 11 bases fitting TRBD1. Germline-derived CDR1 and CDR2 are GTSNPN and SVGIG (reference sequence). Germline trimming cut 1 base from V and 6 bases from J; bases unmatched to any gene: 7. The CDR3 extends over 15 amino acids. CDR3 residues: CAWSGTGGRSAEAFF. The DNA of the CDR3 is TGTGCCTGGAGTGGGACAGGGGGCAGAAGTGCTGAAGCTTTCTTT.

The CDR3 sequence is CASSGSGQGENYGYTF. DNA for the CDR3: TGCGCCAGCAGCGGGAGTGGACAGGGGGAAAACTATGGCTACACCTTC. This sequence joins TRBV5-1 and TRBJ1-2; 10 bases line up with TRBD1. V gave up 4 bases and J gave up 2 bases; unmatched junction bases: 8. The CDR3 has 16 residues. Germline V gene sequence: CDR1 SGHRS, CDR2 YFSETQ.

The CDR3 region is CASSPPVGTGRLFF. The CDR3, as DNA: TGCGCCAGCAGCCCCCCTGTTGGCACAGGCCGACTGTTTTTT. This chain connects TRBV4-1 to TRBJ1-4, with TRBD1 as a possible D gene (5 bases). Trimming left V 4 bases short and J 13 bases short, with 19 bases between. The CDR3 is made up of 14 amino acids. Germline CDR1 and CDR2: MGHRA and YSYEKL.

This chain connects TRBV11-3 to TRBJ1-1; D is unresolved. Germline lookup yields CDR1 SGHNT and CDR2 YENEEA. There are 15 residues in the CDR3. V shed 5 bases and J shed 3 bases, with 16 bases lying between them. Here the CDR3 reads CASSPSRARDTEAFF. The CDR3 nucleotides are TGTGCCAGCAGCCCCTCTAGAGCCAGAGACACTGAAGCTTTCTTT. The full variable domain, completed using reference TRBV11-3 and TRBJ1-1, is EAGVVQSPRYKIIEKKQPVAFWCNPISGHNTLYWYLQNLGQGPELLIRYENEEAVDDSQLPKDRFSAERLKGVDSTLKIQPAELGDSAVYLCASSPSRARDTEAFFGQGTRLTVV.

The CDR3 region is CASSRQENSPLHF. DNA of the CDR3: TGTGCCAGCAGCCGACAGGAGAATTCACCCCTCCACTTT. The gene calls are TRBV6-4 and TRBJ1-6, with D perhaps matching TRBD1 (6 bases). The CDR3 consists of 13 residues. Trimming cost V 6 bases and J 7 bases, with 10 bases left between them. Germline V gene data show CDR1 as MRHNA and CDR2 as SNTAGT.

V is TRBV14 and J is TRBJ1-1; 7 bases map to TRBD1. CDR3 length: 14 amino acids. In germline, CDR1 is SGHDN, CDR2 FVKESK. V lost 6 bases, J lost 2 bases, and 6 bases stayed unmatched. CDR3: CASSQGVRNTEAFF. For the CDR3, the DNA is TGTGCCAGCAGTCAGGGGGTACGAAACACTGAAGCTTTCTTT.

This chain joins TRBV4-2 and TRBJ1-5; D not resolved. This CDR3 contains 13 residues. Germline V gene data show CDR1 as LGHNA and CDR2 as YNFKEQ. V lost 0 bases to trimming and J lost 6 bases, with 6 bases between them. The CDR3 spells CASSQDVGQPQHF. The CDR3 DNA sequence: TGTGCCAGCAGCCAAGACGTCGGTCAGCCCCAGCATTTT.

V and J are TRBV18 and TRBJ1-2; 8 bases line up with TRBD1. This CDR3 spans 14 amino acids. The germline gives CDR1 KGHSH, CDR2 LQKENI. J gave up 6 bases and V 5 bases, and 8 bases lay outside the gene matches. The CDR3 sequence: CASSSDRGRDGYTF. The CDR3 region has the DNA TGTGCCAGCTCATCCGACAGGGGAAGGGATGGCTACACCTTC.

This rearrangement joins TRBV11-3 to TRBJ2-5, with TRBD2 identical over 16 bases. Germline V gene sequence: CDR1 SGHNT, CDR2 YENEEA. V was clipped by 1 base and J by 0 bases; unmatched bases: 2. This CDR3 is 18 amino acids long. CDR3 bases: TGTGCCAGCAGCTTAGCGGGACTAGCGGGAGGGTACCAAGAGACCCAGTACTTC. Encoded protein: CASSLAGLAGGYQETQYF.

The rearrangement joins TRBV5-1 to TRBJ2-7; 10 bases are a match to TRBD1. This CDR3 has 15 residues. With V trimmed by 4 bases and J by 3 bases, 7 bases remained unmatched. Germline V gives CDR1 SGHRS, CDR2 YFSETQ. The CDR3 reads CASSPRTGGIYEQYF. The CDR3 DNA sequence: TGCGCCAGCAGCCCCAGGACAGGGGGGATCTACGAGCAGTACTTC.

V gene TRBV28 combines with J gene TRBJ2-7, with D tentatively TRBD1 (6 bases). V was cut by 3 bases and J by 1 base, with 19 bases left in between. Germline lookup yields CDR1 MDHEN and CDR2 SYDVKM. The CDR3 covers 17 residues. CDR3 DNA: TGTGCCAGCAGTTTCCAACAGGGTCCGTTTGCGTCCTACGAGCAGTACTTC. Its protein is CASSFQQGPFASYEQYF.

The V and J genes are TRBV2 and TRBJ1-1; 7 nucleotides align to TRBD1. Germline-derived CDR1 and CDR2 are SNHLY and FYNNEI. V was pared by 4 bases and J by 7 bases, with 6 bases of the junction left unmatched. This CDR3 is 13 amino acids long. The CDR3 DNA sequence: TGTGCCAGCAGTGGGGGGACAGCCTATGAAGCTTTCTTT. It codes for CASSGGTAYEAFF.

The chain combines TRBV6-1 with TRBJ1-2, with D possibly TRBD1 on 5 matching bases. The V end was cut by 4 bases, the J end by 7 bases, with 13 bases between. The germline V gene has CDR1 MNHNS and CDR2 SASEGT. There are 13 residues in the CDR3. This CDR3 is CASSAGGLRGYTF. The CDR3 bases are TGTGCCAGCAGTGCCGGGGGTTTACGTGGCTACACCTTC.

The CDR3 coding sequence is TGTGCCAGCAGCTTAGGATACCGGGACAGGGGTAACTATGGCTACACCTTC. Translation: CASSLGYRDRGNYGYTF. The gene calls are TRBV11-2 and TRBJ1-2; TRBD1 matches 10 bases. The germline CDR1 and CDR2 sequences are SGHAT and FQNNGV. V shed 1 base and J 1 base; nucleotides not matched to a gene: 6. The CDR3 sequence is 17 residues long.

V usage is TRBV2 and J usage is TRBJ2-7; 7 bases are a match to TRBD1. The junction had 13 bases not matched to a gene; V was cut back by 6 bases and J by 5 bases. Germline loops: CDR1 SNHLY, CDR2 FYNNEI. This CDR3 spans 15 amino acids. The CDR3: CASRVRQGSSDEQYF. Here the CDR3 DNA reads TGTGCCAGCAGAGTAAGACAGGGAAGTAGCGACGAGCAGTACTTC.

This clone has a single count. The gene calls are TRBV11-2 and TRBJ2-3, with 11 bases that match TRBD2. CDR3 size: 15 residues. J gave up 8 bases and V 5 bases, and 9 bases lay outside the gene matches. Per the germline V gene, CDR1 is SGHAT and CDR2 is FQNNGV. The CDR3 DNA reads TGTGCCAGCAGCAGGACTAGCGGGCCAAGAGGTACGCAGTATTTT. Translation: CASSRTSGPRGTQYF.

The chain uses TRBV10-3 and TRBJ2-6; 12 bases are a match to TRBD1. With V trimmed by 6 bases and J by 4 bases, 7 bases remained unmatched. The CDR3 runs to 17 residues. Germline CDR1 reads ENHRY; CDR2 reads SYGVKD. DNA of the CDR3: TGTGCCATCAGGGGGGGACAGGGGGCGCAAGGGGCCAACGTCCTGACTTTC. The encoded protein is CAIRGGQGAQGANVLTF.

The chain uses TRBV5-1 and TRBJ2-2; no firm D call. Germline assignment: CDR1 SGHRS and CDR2 YFSETQ. The CDR3 has 15 amino acids. V lost 2 bases, J lost 2 bases, and 10 bases lay in between. The CDR3 is CASSLGRPNTGELFF. The CDR3 coding sequence is TGCGCCAGCAGCTTAGGCAGGCCTAACACCGGGGAGCTGTTTTTT.

The chain combines TRBV10-1 with TRBJ2-3; possibly TRBD1 for D (5 bases). Trimming cost V 2 bases and J 0 bases, with 6 bases left between them. This CDR3 comprises 14 residues. Germline assignment: CDR1 WNHNN and CDR2 SYGVQD (reference sequence). CDR3 in amino acids: CASSEAGSTDTQYF. CDR3 sequence (DNA): TGCGCCAGCAGTGAGGCAGGGAGCACAGATACGCAGTATTTT.

This chain connects TRBV23-1 to TRBJ2-1; TRBD2 matches 8 bases. TRBV23-1 is designated an ORF whose function remains uncertain. There are 18 residues in the CDR3. J was trimmed by 2 bases and V by 8 bases; bases with no gene match: 17. CDR3 DNA sequence: TGCGCCAGCCCCTTACAAACCCAGCGGGAGAAACCCTACAATGAGCAGTTCTTC. It encodes CASPLQTQREKPYNEQFF.

The chain combines TRBV19 with TRBJ1-5; 7 bases are a match to TRBD1. CDR1 is LNHDA, CDR2 SQIVND, per germline (reference sequence). Trimming at V came to 7 bases and at J to 2 bases, leaving 8 bases not matched to a gene. The CDR3 sequence is 15 residues long. CDR3: CASTPLGTGNQPQHF. The CDR3 nucleotides read TGTGCCAGTACCCCTCTTGGGACAGGCAATCAGCCCCAGCATTTT.